This TCR beta chain was retrieved from a study of OX40 agonist ivuxolimab in advanced cancers. V was cut by 4 bases and J by 2 bases, with 14 bases left in between. The germline CDR1 and CDR2 sequences are SGHDT and YYEEEE. CDR3 length: 15 amino acids. Sequenced by immunoSEQ multiplex PCR; TCRdb stores in-frame clones only, minus some. Of roughly 48,000 clones in the sample, 84% are singletons; the top ten hold 0.95% to 1.3%. The TCR comes from an adult with an advanced solid tumor such as melanoma, head and neck, liver or kidney cancer. The material sequenced was CD4+ or CD8+ T cells sorted from blood, taken in a trial of the OX40 agonist ivuxolimab. This rearrangement joins TRBV5-6 to TRBJ2-3; D call uncertain. The CDR3 sequence is CASSPGPIPTDTQYF. CDR3 nucleotides: TGTGCCAGCAGCCCCGGGCCGATCCCCACAGATACGCAGTATTTT.